This section outlines one T cell receptor (beta chain) sequence together with its context. Its antigen remains unidentified. No base quality values were provided; no much bigger clone lies one nucleotide off. TCRbeta CDR3 regions were amplified from genomic DNA by means of the immunoSEQ Assay, a bias-controlled multiplex PCR. In the paper's pipeline: The number of nucleated cells in each sample was estimated from the amplification of reference gene primers within the assay. To quantify the absolute abundance of each unique TCRbeta CDR3 rearrangement, sequence reads were collapsed and filtered. For each sample, productive Simpson clonality was calculated as the square root of Simpson's diversity index over productive rearrangements. The clones in this table, taken by TCRdb from immuneACCESS, are in-frame only. Not every clone is retained; where verified, under half of the shortfall comes from an unresolved V gene, and the cause of the rest is unknown. The DNA was the basis for D and trimming; V, J and clone size are from that table. The sample contains about 300,000 clones, around 86% of them found a single time. The ten largest clones add up to approximately 5.5% of the sample.

Participants in the prospective study were enrolled through a virtual design, were aged roughly 18 to 100 years, and lived in fewer than 30 United States geographic areas. In the prospective study, participants were assigned to cohorts based on the clinical history participants reported in a screening survey and a study questionnaire. Recovered participants in ImmuneRACE Cohort 3 were defined as having two consecutive negative NP/OP PCR tests, clearance from a healthcare professional, or resolution of symptoms. In the prospective study, mobile phlebotomists collected whole blood, serum and a nasopharyngeal or oropharyngeal swab from each participant. Prospective study participants could optionally give additional blood draws and questionnaires over a roughly 2-month period. Prospective study blood samples were shipped either frozen or at room temperature before DNA extraction. The data belong to a study of blood T cell repertoires in COVID-19 (dated by TCRdb to about 2020). With respect to the entire study: Collaborator samples came from the United States, Italy and Spain and covered acute and convalescent phases of COVID-19. The material from the prospective study consisted of cDNA or gDNA derived from T cells, B-cell-depleted T cells, or PBMCs. The dataset comprised deeply sampled blood TCRbeta repertoires from subjects exposed to, actively infected with, or recovered from COVID-19. The repertoires were made available in a free public database intended to serve as a resource for research on the immune response to SARS-CoV-2. Samples came from the ongoing ImmuneRACE study (first 160 participants) plus 1,254 subjects from 6 global collaborators. Nearly every sample came with metadata listing a de-identified subject ID, COVID-19 status, age in years and sex. Where available, HLA class I and class II types were obtained from metadata supplied by the sample provider rather than from assay-based typing.

What the study reported, not specific to this receptor: How much clinical and demographic metadata was included differed by source and by participant, and the metadata was provided uncurated.

This TCR was recovered from a man between 60 and 75 years old who had recovered from COVID-19. Sequenced sample: PBMCs or T cells enriched from blood (not recorded which).

This receptor carries the CDR3 CATQSNRGGDNQPQHF. The nucleotide sequence is TGTGCCACCCAATCTAACAGGGGAGGTGACAATCAGCCCCAGCATTTT. The V gene is TRBV19 and the J gene is TRBJ1-5; 7 bases in the middle match TRBD1. V ends up 10 bases short and J 3 bases short, with an unmatched junction base count of 15. From the cysteine through the phenylalanine, the CDR3 covers 16 amino acids. Solely the CDR3 DNA is kept, with 48 bases framed from the first base. The CDR1 and CDR2 encoded by the germline V gene (reference sequence) are LNHDA and SQIVND. The CDR3 plus the reference TRBV19 and TRBJ1-5 genes for the other parts give the full variable domain: DGGITQSPKYLFRKEGQNVTLSCEQNLNHDAMYWYRQDPGQGLRLIYYSQIVNDFQKGDIAEGYSVSREKKESFPLTVTSAQKNPTAFYLCATQSNRGGDNQPQHFGDGTRLSIL.